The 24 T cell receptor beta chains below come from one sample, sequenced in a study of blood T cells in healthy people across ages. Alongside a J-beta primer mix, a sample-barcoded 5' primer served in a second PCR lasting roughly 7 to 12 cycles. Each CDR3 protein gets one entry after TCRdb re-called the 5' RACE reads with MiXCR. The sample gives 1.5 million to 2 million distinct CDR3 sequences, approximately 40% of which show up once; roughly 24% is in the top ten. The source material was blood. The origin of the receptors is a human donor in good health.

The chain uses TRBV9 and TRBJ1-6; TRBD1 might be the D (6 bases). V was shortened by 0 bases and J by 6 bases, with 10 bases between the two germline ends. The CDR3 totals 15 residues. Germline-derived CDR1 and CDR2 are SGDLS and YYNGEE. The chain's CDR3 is CASSVEDSSNSPLHF. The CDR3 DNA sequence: TGTGCCAGCAGCGTAGAGGACAGTTCTAATTCACCCCTCCACTTT.

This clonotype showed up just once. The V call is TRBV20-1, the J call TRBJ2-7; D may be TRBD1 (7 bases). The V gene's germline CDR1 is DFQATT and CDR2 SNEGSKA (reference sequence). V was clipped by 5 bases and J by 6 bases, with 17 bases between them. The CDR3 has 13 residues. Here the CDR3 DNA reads TGCAGTGCTCGACAGGGACTCCTCGGCGAGCAGTACTTC. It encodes CSARQGLLGEQYF.

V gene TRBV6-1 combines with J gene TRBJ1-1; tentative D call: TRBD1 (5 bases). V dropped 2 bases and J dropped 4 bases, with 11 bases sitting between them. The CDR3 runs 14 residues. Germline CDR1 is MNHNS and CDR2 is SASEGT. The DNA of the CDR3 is TGTGCCAGCAGTGAACAGTTAAGGGGCACTGAAGCTTTCTTT. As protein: CASSEQLRGTEAFF.

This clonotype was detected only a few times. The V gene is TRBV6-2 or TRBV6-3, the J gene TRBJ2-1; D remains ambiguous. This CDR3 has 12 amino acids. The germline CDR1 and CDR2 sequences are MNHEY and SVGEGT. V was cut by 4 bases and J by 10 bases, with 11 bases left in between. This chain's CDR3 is CASSWNSYEQFF. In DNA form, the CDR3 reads TGTGCCAGCAGTTGGAATTCCTACGAGCAGTTCTTC.

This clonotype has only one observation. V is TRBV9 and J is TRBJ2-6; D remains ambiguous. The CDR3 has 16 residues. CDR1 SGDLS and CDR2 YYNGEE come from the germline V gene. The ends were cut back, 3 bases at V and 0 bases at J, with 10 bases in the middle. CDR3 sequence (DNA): TGTGCCAGCAGCGCACGGACGGCCTCTGGGGCCAACGTCCTGACTTTC. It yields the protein CASSARTASGANVLTF.

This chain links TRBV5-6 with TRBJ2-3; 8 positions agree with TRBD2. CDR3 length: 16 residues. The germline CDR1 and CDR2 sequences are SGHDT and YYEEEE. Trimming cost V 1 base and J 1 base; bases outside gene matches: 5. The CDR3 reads CASSLWGSGGTDTQYF. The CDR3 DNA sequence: TGTGCCAGCAGCTTGTGGGGTAGCGGGGGCACAGATACGCAGTATTTT.

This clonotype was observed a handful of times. CDR3 nucleotide sequence: TGTGCCAGCAGTCCTACGGACAGGGGGCATGAAAAACTGTTTTTT. Translating gives CASSPTDRGHEKLFF. This rearrangement joins TRBV28 to TRBJ1-4, with 11 positions matching TRBD1. Germline V CDR1 and CDR2: MDHEN, SYDVKM. Unmatched junction bases numbered 5, after V lost 5 bases and J lost 6 bases. The CDR3 contains 15 residues.

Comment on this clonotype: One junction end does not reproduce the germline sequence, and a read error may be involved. The CDR3 protein is CAISGGQGNTDAQYF. The CDR3 DNA is TGTGCCATCAGTGGGGGACAGGGGAACACAGATGCGCAGTATTTT. The J gene is TRBJ2-3, the V gene TRBV10-3; 10 bases are shared with TRBD1. The germline gives CDR1 ENHRY, CDR2 SYGVKD. CDR3 size: 15 residues.

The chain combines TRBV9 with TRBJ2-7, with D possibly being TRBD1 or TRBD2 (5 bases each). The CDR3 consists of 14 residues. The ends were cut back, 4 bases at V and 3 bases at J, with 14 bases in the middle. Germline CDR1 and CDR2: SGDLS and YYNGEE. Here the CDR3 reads CASSKTGTGYEQYF. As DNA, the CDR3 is TGTGCCAGCAGCAAAACCGGGACGGGCTACGAGCAGTACTTC.

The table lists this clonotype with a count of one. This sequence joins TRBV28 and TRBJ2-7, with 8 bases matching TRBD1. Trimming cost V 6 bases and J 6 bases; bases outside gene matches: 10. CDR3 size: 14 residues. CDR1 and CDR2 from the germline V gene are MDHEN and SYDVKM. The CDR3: CASRRTGGVGEQYF. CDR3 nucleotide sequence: TGTGCCAGCAGGAGAACAGGGGGAGTAGGCGAGCAGTACTTC.

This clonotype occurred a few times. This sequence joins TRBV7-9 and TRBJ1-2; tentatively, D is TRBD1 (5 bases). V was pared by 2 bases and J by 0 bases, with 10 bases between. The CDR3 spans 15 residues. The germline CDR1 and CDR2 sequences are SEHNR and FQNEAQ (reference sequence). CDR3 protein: CASSLIWGPNYGYTF. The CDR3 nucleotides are TGTGCCAGCAGCTTAATTTGGGGACCTAACTATGGCTACACCTTC.

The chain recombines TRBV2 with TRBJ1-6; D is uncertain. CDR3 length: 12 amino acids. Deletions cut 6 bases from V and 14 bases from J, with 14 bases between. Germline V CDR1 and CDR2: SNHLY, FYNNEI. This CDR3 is CASRDLLLALHF. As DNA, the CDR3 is TGTGCCAGCAGGGACCTCCTCTTGGCCCTCCACTTT.

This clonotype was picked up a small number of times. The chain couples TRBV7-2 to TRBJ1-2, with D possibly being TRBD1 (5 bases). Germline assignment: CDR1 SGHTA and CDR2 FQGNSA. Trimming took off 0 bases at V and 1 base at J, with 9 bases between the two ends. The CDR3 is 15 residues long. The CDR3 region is CASSLATANNYGYTF. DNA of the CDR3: TGTGCCAGCAGCTTAGCGACAGCCAATAACTATGGCTACACCTTC.

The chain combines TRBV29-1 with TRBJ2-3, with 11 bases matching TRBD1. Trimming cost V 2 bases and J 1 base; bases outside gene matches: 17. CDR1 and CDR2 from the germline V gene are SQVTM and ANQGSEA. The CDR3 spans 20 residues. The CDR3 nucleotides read TGCAGCGTTGAACGAGTTATTCGGAGAGGACAGGGGGCCCGCACAGATACGCAGTATTTT. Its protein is CSVERVIRRGQGARTDTQYF.

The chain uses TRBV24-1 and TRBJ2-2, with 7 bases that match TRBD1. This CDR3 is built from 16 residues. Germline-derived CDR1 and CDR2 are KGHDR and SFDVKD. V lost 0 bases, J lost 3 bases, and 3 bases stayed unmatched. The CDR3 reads CATSDLAQGDTGELFF. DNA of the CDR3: TGTGCCACCAGTGATTTGGCCCAGGGGGACACCGGGGAGCTGTTTTTT.

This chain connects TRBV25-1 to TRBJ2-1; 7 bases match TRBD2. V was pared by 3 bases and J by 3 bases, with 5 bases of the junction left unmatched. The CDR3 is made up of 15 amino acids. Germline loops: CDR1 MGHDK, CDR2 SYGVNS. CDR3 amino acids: CASSDASGYYNEQFF. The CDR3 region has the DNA TGTGCCAGCAGTGACGCTAGCGGATACTACAATGAGCAGTTCTTC.

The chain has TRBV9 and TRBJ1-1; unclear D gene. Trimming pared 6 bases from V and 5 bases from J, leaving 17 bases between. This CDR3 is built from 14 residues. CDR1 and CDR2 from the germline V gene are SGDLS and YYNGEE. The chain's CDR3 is CASKGTERGTEAFF. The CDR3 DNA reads TGTGCCAGCAAAGGTACAGAGCGGGGAACTGAAGCTTTCTTT.

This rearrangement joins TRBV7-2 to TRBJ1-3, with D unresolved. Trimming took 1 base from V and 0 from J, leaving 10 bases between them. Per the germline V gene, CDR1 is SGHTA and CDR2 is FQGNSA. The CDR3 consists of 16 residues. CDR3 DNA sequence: TGTGCCAGCAGCTTAGTCGGAACAGACTCTGGAAACACCATATATTTT. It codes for CASSLVGTDSGNTIYF. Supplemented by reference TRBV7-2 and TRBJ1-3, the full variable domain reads GAGVSQSPSNKVTEKGKDVELRCDPISGHTALYWYRQSLGQGLEFLIYFQGNSAPDKSGLPSDRFSAERTGGSVSTLTIQRTQQEDSAVYLCASSLVGTDSGNTIYFGEGSWLTVV.

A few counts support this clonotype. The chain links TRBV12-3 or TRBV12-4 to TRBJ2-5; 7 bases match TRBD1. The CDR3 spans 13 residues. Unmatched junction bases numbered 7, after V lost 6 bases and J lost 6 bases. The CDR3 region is CASSPGGVQTQYF. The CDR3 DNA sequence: TGTGCCAGCAGCCCAGGGGGTGTTCAGACCCAGTACTTC.

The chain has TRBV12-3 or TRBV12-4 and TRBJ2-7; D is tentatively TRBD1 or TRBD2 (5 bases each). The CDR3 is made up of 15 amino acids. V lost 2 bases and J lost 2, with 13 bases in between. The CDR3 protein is CASSLRRQGPYEQYF. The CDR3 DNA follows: TGTGCCAGCAGTTTACGGAGGCAGGGACCCTACGAGCAGTACTTC.

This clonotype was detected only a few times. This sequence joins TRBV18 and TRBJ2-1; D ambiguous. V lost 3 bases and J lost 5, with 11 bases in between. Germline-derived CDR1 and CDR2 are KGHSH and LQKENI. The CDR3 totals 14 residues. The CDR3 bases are TGTGCCAGCTCACCGACCTACGCAGACAATGAGCAGTTCTTC. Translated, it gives CASSPTYADNEQFF. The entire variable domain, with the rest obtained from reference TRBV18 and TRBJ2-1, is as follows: NAGVMQNPRHLVRRRGQEARLRCSPMKGHSHVYWYRQLPEEGLKFMVYLQKENIIDESGMPKERFSAEFPKEGPSILRIQQVVRGDSAAYFCASSPTYADNEQFFGPGTRLTVL.

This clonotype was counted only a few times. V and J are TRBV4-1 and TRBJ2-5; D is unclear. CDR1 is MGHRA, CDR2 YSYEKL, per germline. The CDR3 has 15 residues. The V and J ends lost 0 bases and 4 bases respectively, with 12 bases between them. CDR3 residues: CASSQDSRSGETQYF. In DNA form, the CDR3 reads TGCGCCAGCAGCCAAGACTCTCGGTCGGGAGAGACCCAGTACTTC.

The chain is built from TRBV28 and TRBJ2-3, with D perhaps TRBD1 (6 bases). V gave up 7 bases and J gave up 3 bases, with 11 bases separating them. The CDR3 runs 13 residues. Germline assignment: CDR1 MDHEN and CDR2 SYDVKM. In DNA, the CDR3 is TGTGCCAGCAATTCAGGGGTTACAGATACGCAGTATTTT. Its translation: CASNSGVTDTQYF.

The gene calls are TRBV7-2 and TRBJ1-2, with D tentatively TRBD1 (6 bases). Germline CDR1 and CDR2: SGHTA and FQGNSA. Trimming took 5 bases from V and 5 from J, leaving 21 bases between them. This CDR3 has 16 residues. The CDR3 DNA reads TGTGCCAGCAGCCGGCTGGCAGGGGAATCAAATTATGGCTACACCTTC. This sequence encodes CASSRLAGESNYGYTF.